One and the same sample provided the 26 T cell receptor beta chains below, sequenced in a study of T cell repertoires in cytomegalovirus infection. MiXCR, applied by TCRdb to the reads, yields one record per CDR3 protein. The sample contains over 450,000 distinct CDR3 sequences, approximately 10% of which appear only once. The specimen sequenced was PBMCs. Source of these receptors: a human donor in good health (CMV status not recorded). Some clones in this sample may be carry-over from other donors' samples.

This clonotype was detected ten times or more. The chain joins TRBV4-1 to TRBJ2-3; tentatively, D is TRBD2 (5 bases). Trimming cost V 3 bases and J 7 bases, with 11 bases left between them. Per the germline V gene, CDR1 is MGHRA and CDR2 is YSYEKL. CDR3 length equals 13 residues. CDR3 bases: TGCGCCAGCAGCCAGGACGGGGAAAATACGCAGTATTTT. Amino acid sequence: CASSQDGENTQYF.

Ten or more counts support this clonotype. This chain uses TRBV6-6 with TRBJ2-1, with TRBD1 matching over 10 bases. The V segment lost 6 bases and the J segment 6 bases; nucleotides outside the gene matches: 8. Germline CDR1 MNHNY, CDR2 SVGAGI (reference sequence). The CDR3 length is 15 residues. The DNA of the CDR3 is TGTGCCAGCAGATACCGGGACAGGGGATCCAATGAGCAGTTCTTC. It specifies CASRYRDRGSNEQFF.

This clonotype appeared a few times. The chain is built from TRBV4-2 and TRBJ1-3, with unresolved D. Germline V CDR1 and CDR2: LGHNA, YNFKEQ. CDR3 length: 16 amino acids. The V and J ends lost 1 base and 1 base respectively, with 11 bases between them. The CDR3 region is CASSQAGIGSGNTIYF. In DNA form, the CDR3 reads TGTGCCAGCAGCCAAGCGGGGATCGGTTCTGGAAACACCATATATTTT.

The chain carries TRBV12-3 or TRBV12-4 and TRBJ1-5; no reliable D call. Trimming cost V 3 bases and J 4 bases, with 10 bases left between them. CDR3 length: 14 residues. This CDR3 reads CASSLAAANQPQHF. The CDR3 nucleotides read TGTGCCAGCAGTTTGGCAGCAGCTAATCAGCCCCAGCATTTT.

This clonotype was detected only a few times. The chain joins TRBV10-3 to TRBJ1-4, with D perhaps matching TRBD1 (5 bases). Germline assignment: CDR1 ENHRY and CDR2 SYGVKD. The CDR3 runs 14 residues. With 4 bases removed from V and 3 bases from J, the gap between germline ends came to 9 bases. The CDR3: CAISAGGANEKLFF. DNA of the CDR3: TGTGCCATCAGTGCTGGAGGGGCTAATGAAAAACTGTTTTTT.

This clonotype was picked up a small number of times. This chain uses TRBV20-1 with TRBJ2-5; D is perhaps TRBD1 (6 bases). Trimming removed 5 bases from V and 4 bases from J, with 17 bases in between. Germline lookup yields CDR1 DFQATT and CDR2 SNEGSKA (reference sequence). The CDR3 consists of 14 residues. The DNA of the CDR3 is TGCAGTGCTCCACTCACAGGGTGGGGAGAGACCCAGTACTTC. Translating gives CSAPLTGWGETQYF.

This clonotype was detected ten times or more. The chain recombines TRBV10-2 with TRBJ2-7; D call uncertain. In germline, CDR1 is WSHSY, CDR2 SAAADI. V lost 3 bases and J 7 bases, leaving 10 bases between the germline ends. This CDR3 region has 12 residues. The CDR3 sequence: CASSDGGVEQYF. In nucleotides, the CDR3 is TGCGCCAGCAGTGACGGTGGGGTAGAGCAGTACTTC.

This clonotype showed up many times. The V call is TRBV24-1, the J call TRBJ2-1; D is ambiguous. The V gene lost 9 bases and the J gene lost 2 bases, with 4 bases spanning the gap. The CDR3 runs 11 residues. CDR1 and CDR2 from the germline V gene are KGHDR and SFDVKD. The CDR3 region is CATEAYNEQFF. The CDR3 nucleotides are TGTGCCACCGAGGCCTACAATGAGCAGTTCTTC.

This chain connects TRBV7-6 to TRBJ1-6, with a tentative D call TRBD1 (6 bases). CDR1 and CDR2 from the germline V gene are SGHVS and FNYEAQ. The V and J ends lost 1 base and 8 bases respectively, with 15 bases between them. This CDR3 has 16 residues. The CDR3 region is CASSLGARGGDSPLHF. The DNA for the CDR3 is TGTGCCAGCAGCTTAGGAGCTAGGGGGGGTGATTCACCCCTCCACTTT.

The chain couples TRBV19 to TRBJ1-2, with TRBD1 identical over 7 bases. The J segment lost 4 bases and the V segment lost 5 bases, leaving 4 bases of the junction unmatched. The CDR3 has 13 residues. The germline gives CDR1 LNHDA, CDR2 SQIVND (reference sequence). This CDR3 is CASSLGGFYGYTF. CDR3 bases: TGTGCCAGTAGTCTAGGGGGCTTCTATGGCTACACCTTC.

This clonotype showed up many times. The rearrangement joins TRBV19 to TRBJ1-5; D is undetermined. This CDR3 has 16 residues. Germline V gene sequence: CDR1 LNHDA, CDR2 SQIVND (reference sequence). V lost 6 bases and J lost 2, with 17 bases in between. The CDR3 loop reads CASSYLGMRGNQPQHF. Written as DNA, the CDR3 is TGTGCCAGTAGCTATCTAGGGATGAGAGGCAATCAGCCCCAGCATTTT.

The J gene is TRBJ2-2, the V gene TRBV19, with 7 nucleotides matching TRBD1. This CDR3 has 13 residues. The germline V gene has CDR1 LNHDA and CDR2 SQIVND (reference sequence). With 11 bases clipped from V and 1 base from J, the junction kept 4 bases outside the gene matches. CDR3 sequence: CAAWDRNTGELFF. DNA of the CDR3: TGTGCCGCCTGGGACAGGAACACCGGGGAGCTGTTTTTT. Using reference TRBV19 and TRBJ2-2 for the parts outside the CDR3, the full variable domain is DGGITQSPKYLFRKEGQNVTLSCEQNLNHDAMYWYRQDPGQGLRLIYYSQIVNDFQKGDIAEGYSVSREKKESFPLTVTSAQKNPTAFYLCAAWDRNTGELFFGEGSRLTVL.

The gene calls are TRBV6-5 and TRBJ1-5, with D possibly matching TRBD1 (6 bases). The CDR3 sequence is 17 residues long. CDR1 MNHEY and CDR2 SVGAGI come from the germline V gene. The V and J ends lost 6 bases and 0 bases respectively, with 18 bases between them. The CDR3 here is CASSTGQSRNSNQPQHF. In nucleotides, the CDR3 is TGTGCCAGCAGCACTGGACAGAGTAGAAATAGCAATCAGCCCCAGCATTTT.

This sequence joins TRBV25-1 and TRBJ1-2, with D tentatively TRBD1 (6 bases). This CDR3 region has 16 residues. Trimming removed 1 base from V and 4 bases from J, with 16 bases in between. Germline V gene sequence: CDR1 MGHDK, CDR2 SYGVNS. The CDR3 region has the DNA TGTGCCAGCAGTGAATCGGGACACTTAGGTGGCTATGGCTACACCTTC. It yields the protein CASSESGHLGGYGYTF.

This clonotype was detected only a few times. The rearrangement links TRBV27 to TRBJ1-1, with D possibly TRBD1 on 6 matching bases. Trimming pared 5 bases from V and 0 bases from J, leaving 13 bases between. Per germline, CDR1 MNHEY and CDR2 SMNVEV (reference sequence). The CDR3 runs to 15 residues. DNA of the CDR3: TGTGCCAGCAGTAGAAGACCAGGGGTGAACACTGAAGCTTTCTTT. As protein: CASSRRPGVNTEAFF.

This sequence joins TRBV7-3 and TRBJ2-5; 8 bases are shared with TRBD1. CDR1 and CDR2 from the germline V gene are SGHTA and FQGTGA. V was clipped by 5 bases and J by 2 bases; unmatched bases: 7. The CDR3 is made up of 15 amino acids. The CDR3 protein is CASSNRGIGQETQYF. CDR3 nucleotides: TGTGCCAGCAGCAACAGGGGGATCGGGCAAGAGACCCAGTACTTC.

This clonotype has a handful of counts. The chain joins TRBV30 to TRBJ1-1; no firm D call. The V end was cut by 5 bases, the J end by 1 base, with 2 bases between. CDR3 length: 10 amino acids. The germline V gene encodes CDR1 GTSNPN and CDR2 SVGIG (reference sequence). The CDR3 loop reads CAWGNTEAFF. The CDR3 coding sequence is TGTGCCTGGGGGAACACTGAAGCTTTCTTT.

This clonotype was counted many times. V gene TRBV19 combines with J gene TRBJ2-7; 8 nucleotides line up with TRBD2. J gave up 2 bases and V 5 bases, and 14 bases lay outside the gene matches. The CDR3 is 17 amino acids. Per the germline V gene, CDR1 is LNHDA and CDR2 is SQIVND (reference sequence). CDR3: CASSPTLTSARTYEQYF. The DNA for the CDR3 is TGTGCCAGTAGTCCGACCCTGACTAGCGCCAGAACCTACGAGCAGTACTTC.

This clonotype was detected many times. The chain combines TRBV27 with TRBJ2-1; tentative D call: TRBD1 (5 bases). CDR3 size: 15 residues. V was cut by 5 bases and J by 3 bases, with 14 bases left in between. Germline CDR1 reads MNHEY; CDR2 reads SMNVEV (reference sequence). CDR3 protein: CASSLSTEIYNEQFF. The CDR3 nucleotides are TGTGCCAGCAGTCTTTCGACAGAGATCTACAATGAGCAGTTCTTC.

The chain combines TRBV6-6 with TRBJ2-5, with 10 bases that match TRBD2. In germline, CDR1 is MNHNY, CDR2 SVGAGI (reference sequence). The J segment lost 0 bases and the V segment lost 2 bases, leaving 3 bases of the junction unmatched. The CDR3 contains 16 residues. The CDR3 DNA follows: TGTGCCAGCAGTTACGAAGCGGGGGGGCACCAAGAGACCCAGTACTTC. Translated, it gives CASSYEAGGHQETQYF.

The sample holds a few counts of this clonotype. The rearrangement uses TRBV2 and TRBJ2-7; 14 positions agree with TRBD2. The V segment lost 5 bases and the J segment 2 bases; nucleotides outside the gene matches: 5. Germline CDR1 and CDR2: SNHLY and FYNNEI. CDR3 length equals 16 residues. CDR3 residues: CASSPRLAGGPYEQYF. DNA for the CDR3: TGTGCCAGCAGTCCCCGACTAGCGGGAGGGCCCTACGAGCAGTACTTC. The entire variable domain, with the rest obtained from reference TRBV2 and TRBJ2-7, is as follows: EPEVTQTPSHQVTQMGQEVILRCVPISNHLYFYWYRQILGQKVEFLVSFYNNEISEKSEIFDDQFSVERPDGSNFTLKIRSTKLEDSAMYFCASSPRLAGGPYEQYFGPGTRLTVT.

The gene calls are TRBV10-3 and TRBJ1-6; TRBD1 agrees at 7 bases. The CDR3 runs 18 residues. Looked up from germline, CDR1 is ENHRY and CDR2 is SYGVKD. Losses at the gene ends were 3 bases for V and 0 bases for J; bases not matched to a gene: 8. This chain's CDR3 is CAISENPGQASYNSPLHF. CDR3 DNA sequence: TGTGCCATCAGTGAAAACCCCGGACAGGCCTCCTATAATTCACCCCTCCACTTT.

This clonotype appeared many times. The chain links TRBV5-4 to TRBJ2-1, with TRBD2 matching 9 bases. The germline V gene encodes CDR1 SGHNT and CDR2 YYREEE (reference sequence). This CDR3 has 16 residues. J lost 8 bases, V lost 4 bases, and 13 bases had no gene match. The CDR3 bases are TGTGCCAGCAGCGCTCGATTAGCGGGGGCGGGGGATGAGCAGTTCTTC. Its translation is CASSARLAGAGDEQFF.

This clonotype was seen once. This chain links TRBV13 with TRBJ1-2, with 7 bases matching TRBD1. The CDR3 extends over 15 amino acids. J gave up 8 bases and V 5 bases, and 14 bases lay outside the gene matches. Germline V gene sequence: CDR1 PRHDT, CDR2 FYEKMQ (reference sequence). This chain's CDR3 is CASSLRQGGDQGYTF. CDR3 DNA: TGTGCCAGCAGCCTACGACAGGGAGGCGATCAGGGCTACACCTTC.

This clonotype was observed at least ten times. The rearrangement joins TRBV7-9 to TRBJ2-1; TRBD2 matches at 7 bases. Looked up from germline, CDR1 is SEHNR and CDR2 is FQNEAQ (reference sequence). The CDR3 has 18 residues. J lost 4 bases, V lost 4 bases, and 16 bases had no gene match. The CDR3 region is CASSWRRLGGSPYNEQFF. The CDR3 DNA reads TGTGCCAGCAGCTGGCGGCGGCTCGGCGGGAGCCCTTACAATGAGCAGTTCTTC. The variable domain in full, with the rest retrieved from reference TRBV7-9 and TRBJ2-1, is DTGVSQNPRHKITKRGQNVTFRCDPISEHNRLYWYRQTLGQGPEFLTYFQNEAQLEKSRLLSDRFSAERPKGSFSTLEIQRTEQGDSAMYLCASSWRRLGGSPYNEQFFGPGTRLTVL.

This clonotype appeared a few times. The rearrangement joins TRBV5-4 to TRBJ2-1; tentative D call: TRBD1 (7 bases). The CDR3 has 14 residues. Germline V lookup: CDR1 SGHNT, CDR2 YYREEE (reference sequence). The ends were cut back, 4 bases at V and 4 bases at J, with 12 bases in the middle. CDR3 sequence reads: CASSAQGGYNEQFF. The DNA of the CDR3 is TGTGCCAGCAGCGCTCAGGGGGGATACAATGAGCAGTTCTTC.